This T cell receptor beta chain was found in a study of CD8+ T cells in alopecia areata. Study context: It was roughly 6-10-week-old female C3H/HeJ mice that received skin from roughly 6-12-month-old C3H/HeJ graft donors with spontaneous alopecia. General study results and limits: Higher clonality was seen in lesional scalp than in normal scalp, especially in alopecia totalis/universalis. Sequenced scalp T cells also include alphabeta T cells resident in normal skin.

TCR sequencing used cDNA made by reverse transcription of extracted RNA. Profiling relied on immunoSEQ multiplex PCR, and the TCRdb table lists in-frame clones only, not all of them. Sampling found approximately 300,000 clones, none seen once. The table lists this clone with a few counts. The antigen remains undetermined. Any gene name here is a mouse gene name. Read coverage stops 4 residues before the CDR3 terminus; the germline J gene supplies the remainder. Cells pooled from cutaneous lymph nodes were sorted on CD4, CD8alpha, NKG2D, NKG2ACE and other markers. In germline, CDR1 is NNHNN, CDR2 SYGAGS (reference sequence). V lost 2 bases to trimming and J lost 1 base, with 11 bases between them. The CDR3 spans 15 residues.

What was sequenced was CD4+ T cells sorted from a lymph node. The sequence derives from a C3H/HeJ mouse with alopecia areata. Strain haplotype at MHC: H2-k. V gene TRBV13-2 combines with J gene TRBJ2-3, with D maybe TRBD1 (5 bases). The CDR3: CASGERGWGAETLYF. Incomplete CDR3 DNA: TGTGCCAGCGGTGAGAGGGGATGGGGTGCAGAA.